The entry below gives a single T cell receptor (beta chain) sequence along with its context. Sample contribution per patient ranged from 1 to 8, covering pretreatment and on-treatment. The data were produced by immunoSEQ multiplex PCR, yet TCRdb's version contains in-frame clones alone and is incomplete. The sample lists 57,000 or so clones; roughly 87% were seen once. This sample was included in a study of PD-L1 blockade in urothelial cancer. In the study overall: Men with urothelial cancer arising in the bladder made up most of the 29 patients.

The clonotype was recovered from a man aged 65-85 years with urothelial cancer. The source material was PBMCs, sampled around atezolizumab (anti-PD-L1) treatment.

This chain's CDR3 is CASSDWGANADTQYF. The CDR3 bases are TGCGCCAGCAGTGATTGGGGAGCGAACGCAGATACGCAGTATTTT. The chain carries TRBV10-1 and TRBJ2-3; possibly TRBD2 for D (5 bases). This CDR3 comprises 15 residues. V lost 3 bases and J lost 4, with 14 bases in between. Germline V gene lookup returns CDR1 WNHNN and CDR2 SYGVQD (reference sequence).